This note documents a single TCR beta chain sequence. The antigen remains unidentified. This was a deep-level run. Repertoires were generated with immunoSEQ multiplex PCR, while TCRdb's copy carries only in-frame clones and drops some. The repertoire consists of some 2,000,000 clones, with 85% to 95% occurring once and the leading ten covering 0.1% to 0.15%. In the CD4+ fraction, cells were divided into CD45RA+ naive and CD45RA-negative memory subsets. The record originates from a study of shared clonotypes between healthy human individuals. General study results and limits: The rarefaction results pointed to incomplete sorted-subset sequencing despite large depth. It was the few donors that limited the genetic and exposure-history diversity represented.

The J segment lost 8 bases and the V segment lost 4 bases, leaving 7 bases of the junction unmatched. This CDR3 region has 13 residues. Germline V gene sequence: CDR1 SGHNT, CDR2 YYREEE (reference sequence). The gene calls are TRBV5-4 and TRBJ1-2, with 8 bases lining up with TRBD1. Sequencing input: naive CD4+ T cells sorted from blood. Subset in this sample: CD45RA+ positively selected. The TCR was taken from a man aged 18 to 30 in good health. CDR3 sequence reads: CASSRQGQNGYTF. The DNA for the CDR3 is TGTGCCAGCAGCCGACAGGGGCAGAACGGCTACACCTTC. The variable domain in full, completed from reference TRBV5-4 and TRBJ1-2, reads ETGVTQSPTHLIKTRGQQVTLRCSSQSGHNTVSWYQQALGQGPQFIFQYYREEENGRGNFPPRFSGLQFPNYSSELNVNALELDDSALYLCASSRQGQNGYTFGSGTRLTVV.